Below, one T cell receptor beta chain is given with its context. Its specificity is unknown. MiXCR, run by TCRdb on the 5' RACE reads, gives a single entry per CDR3 protein. This sample has under 350,000 distinct CDR3 sequences, with around 16% found just once. The V and J ends lost 2 bases and 2 bases respectively, with 11 bases between them. The CDR3 is 15 residues long. Per the germline V gene, CDR1 is LGHDT and CDR2 is YNNKEL (reference sequence). These data come from a study of T-cell memory formation after mild COVID-19. Study-level points and caveats: In second-wave clones peaking day 37, SARS-CoV-2 specificity remained unconfirmed. Largely, contracting CD4+ clones fell within CM and EM, and contracting CD8+ clones within EMRA. Memory from before infection featured some responding clones, which suggests cross-reactive memory joined.

The sample consisted of PBMCs or a T cell subset sorted from them (not recorded which). The TCR was taken from a man between 18 and 35 years old who had mild COVID-19 (a few samples of this study predate the infection). Cell type and time point are not known. This chain links TRBV3-1 with TRBJ2-3; D unclear. The CDR3 sequence is CASSQRLAYTDTQYF. DNA of the CDR3: TGTGCCAGCAGCCAAAGGCTCGCCTACACAGATACGCAGTATTTT.